The 24 T cell receptor beta chains in this list originate from one sample, sequenced in a study of blood T cell repertoires in COVID-19. Sequencing used immunoSEQ multiplex PCR; TCRdb keeps in-frame clones, though not all of them. The sample lists hundreds of thousands of clones, roughly 90% seen once, with roughly 4% in the top ten. Sequences were obtained from PBMCs or T cells enriched from blood (not recorded which). Receptors originate from a woman in her 30s with acute COVID-19.

The chain recombines TRBV12-5 with TRBJ2-3; no reliable D call. CDR1 and CDR2 from the germline V gene are LGHNT and FRNRAP. The CDR3 has 12 amino acids. Trimming left V 2 bases short and J 6 bases short, with 6 bases between. CDR3 sequence: CASGLIGDTQYF. The CDR3 DNA reads TGTGCTAGTGGTTTGATCGGGGATACGCAGTATTTT. Based on the CDR3 plus reference TRBV12-5 and TRBJ2-3, the full variable domain is DARVTQTPRHKVTEMGQEVTMRCQPILGHNTVFWYRQTMMQGLELLAYFRNRAPLDDSGMPKDRFSAEMPDATLATLKIQPSEPRDSAVYFCASGLIGDTQYFGPGTRLTVL.

The chain combines TRBV7-2 with TRBJ2-3; TRBD2 matches 9 bases. CDR1 is SGHTA, CDR2 FQGNSA, per germline. This CDR3 is built from 18 residues. With 5 bases clipped from V and 1 base from J, the junction kept 13 bases outside the gene matches. The chain's CDR3 is CASSPRGSGGLGTDTQYF. DNA of the CDR3: TGTGCCAGCAGCCCCCGCGGTAGCGGGGGTCTCGGCACAGATACGCAGTATTTT.

The J gene is TRBJ2-7, the V gene TRBV6-2 or TRBV6-3, with TRBD2 as a possible D gene (5 bases). CDR3 size: 13 residues. Germline V gives CDR1 MNHEY, CDR2 SVGEGT. V lost 4 bases to trimming and J lost 7 bases, with 14 bases between them. CDR3 amino acids: CASSFPSSEEQYF. The CDR3 bases are TGTGCCAGCAGTTTTCCTAGCTCGGAAGAGCAGTACTTC.

The chain employs TRBV5-3 and TRBJ2-7; perhaps TRBD2 as D (6 bases). TRBV5-3 is given ORF status, its function remaining uncertain. V gave up 7 bases and J gave up 5 bases, with 16 bases separating them. The CDR3 has 13 amino acids. For the CDR3, the DNA is TGTGCCAGACGGGGGTGGGGCGGGCACGAGCAGTACTTC. Translated: CARRGWGGHEQYF.

Of note for this clone: Other DNA sequences from this sample encode an identical CDR3 as well. This rearrangement joins TRBV5-4 to TRBJ2-1; 9 bases agree with TRBD2. Germline V gene lookup returns CDR1 SGHNT and CDR2 YYREEE (reference sequence). This CDR3 has 15 amino acids. V lost 4 bases, J lost 4 bases, and 6 bases stayed unmatched. The CDR3 nucleotides read TGTGCCAGCAGCCTCGCTAGCGGGGCTTACAATGAGCAGTTCTTC. Translating gives CASSLASGAYNEQFF. Variable domain in full (rest from reference TRBV5-4 and TRBJ2-1): ETGVTQSPTHLIKTRGQQVTLRCSSQSGHNTVSWYQQALGQGPQFIFQYYREEENGRGNFPPRFSGLQFPNYSSELNVNALELDDSALYLCASSLASGAYNEQFFGPGTRLTVL.

The V gene is TRBV3-1 (or the pseudogene TRBV3-2), the J gene TRBJ2-3; TRBD1 might be the D (5 bases). The J call may be faulty, since TRBJ1-5 better matches the DNA end. Germline CDR1 reads LGHDT; CDR2 reads YNNKEL (reference sequence). This CDR3 contains 11 residues. This CDR3 reads CASSQSGTQHF. CDR3 DNA sequence: TGTGCCAGCAGCCAGTCCGGGACTCAGCATTTT.

J is TRBJ1-4 and V is TRBV9, with TRBD1 as a possible D gene (5 bases). The CDR3 consists of 15 residues. The germline CDR1 and CDR2 sequences are SGDLS and YYNGEE. Trimming left V 4 bases short and J 8 bases short, with 18 bases between. The CDR3 DNA reads as TGTGCCAGCAGCCCGAGAGTGGGGGAGGGGGAAAAACTGTTTTTT. Translated, it gives CASSPRVGEGEKLFF.

J is TRBJ1-6 and V is TRBV9; weak D call: TRBD1 (6 bases). This CDR3 contains 13 residues. The germline CDR1 and CDR2 sequences are SGDLS and YYNGEE. V was pared by 3 bases and J by 9 bases, with 10 bases between. The CDR3 region has the DNA TGTGCCAGCAGCGGCCAGGGGAGTTCACCCCTCCACTTT. It is translated as CASSGQGSSPLHF.

The chain combines TRBV6-5 with TRBJ2-5; no definite D call. The V and J ends lost 6 bases and 3 bases respectively, with 5 bases between them. CDR3 length: 11 residues. CDR1 MNHEY and CDR2 SVGAGI come from the germline V gene. CDR3 sequence: CASRQEETQYF. The CDR3, as DNA: TGTGCCAGCAGGCAGGAAGAGACCCAGTACTTC.

The chain has TRBV15 and TRBJ2-3; 8 bases are a match to TRBD2. The CDR3 contains 18 residues. Germline trimming cut 0 bases from V and 6 bases from J; bases unmatched to any gene: 14. Germline CDR1 reads LNHNV; CDR2 reads YYDKDF (reference sequence). This CDR3 reads CATSREEAGAGYRDTQYF. CDR3 sequence (DNA): TGTGCCACCAGCAGAGAGGAAGCGGGGGCTGGTTATCGGGATACGCAGTATTTT.

The chain is built from TRBV11-2 and TRBJ2-2; no definite D call. Deletions cut 1 base from V and 5 bases from J, with 5 bases between. Germline-derived CDR1 and CDR2 are SGHAT and FQNNGV. The CDR3 has 13 amino acids. CDR3 region: CASSLALTGELFF. The CDR3 DNA follows: TGTGCCAGCAGCTTAGCCCTGACCGGGGAGCTGTTTTTT.

Here the CDR3 DNA reads TGTGCCAGCAGCTTATTTCGGGGGGCCTCCTACGAGCAGTACTTC. Translated: CASSLFRGASYEQYF. V and J are TRBV7-3 and TRBJ2-7; the D gene is possibly TRBD2 (7 bases). Germline V gene lookup returns CDR1 SGHTA and CDR2 FQGTGA. This CDR3 has 15 residues. V was clipped by 2 bases and J by 0 bases, with 11 bases between them.

This chain uses TRBV19 with TRBJ1-5, with 7 bases matching TRBD1. Germline CDR1 and CDR2: LNHDA and SQIVND (reference sequence). The ends lost 0 bases at V and 3 bases at J; junction bases unmatched: 8. The CDR3 sequence is 17 residues long. The CDR3 protein is CASSIDLRQGFNQPQHF. The CDR3 nucleotides are TGTGCCAGTAGTATAGATCTTCGACAGGGCTTCAATCAGCCCCAGCATTTT.

V usage is TRBV19 and J usage is TRBJ1-2; no definite D call. Germline loops: CDR1 LNHDA, CDR2 SQIVND (reference sequence). This CDR3 comprises 14 residues. V was pared by 7 bases and J by 1 base, with 13 bases between. CDR3 in DNA: TGTGCCAGTACCCCCTGGCCAGGTAACTATGGCTACACCTTC. It is translated as CASTPWPGNYGYTF.

This chain links TRBV10-1 with TRBJ1-1; D possibly corresponds to TRBD1 (5 bases). V lost 3 bases, J lost 11 bases, and 13 bases lay in between. There are 12 residues in the CDR3. Germline V gene lookup returns CDR1 WNHNN and CDR2 SYGVQD (reference sequence). The CDR3 region is CASSEKGIGAFF. The CDR3 DNA is TGCGCCAGCAGTGAAAAGGGGATTGGGGCTTTCTTT.

The V gene is TRBV29-1, the J gene TRBJ1-1, with TRBD1 matching over 8 bases. With V trimmed by 7 bases and J by 5 bases, 12 bases remained unmatched. This CDR3 is 14 amino acids long. Per the germline V gene, CDR1 is SQVTM and CDR2 is ANQGSEA. CDR3 amino acids: CSASGGRGRTEAFF. The DNA of the CDR3 is TGCAGCGCCTCTGGCGGCAGGGGGCGGACTGAAGCTTTCTTT. Drawing the rest from reference TRBV29-1 and TRBJ1-1, the complete variable domain is SAVISQKPSRDICQRGTSLTIQCQVDSQVTMMFWYRQQPGQSLTLIATANQGSEATYESGFVIDKFPISRPNLTFSTLTVSNMSPEDSSIYLCSASGGRGRTEAFFGQGTRLTVV.

V usage is TRBV14 and J usage is TRBJ1-2; the match to TRBD1 covers 10 bases. The J segment lost 2 bases and the V segment lost 4 bases, leaving 4 bases of the junction unmatched. The CDR3 consists of 15 residues. Per the germline V gene, CDR1 is SGHDN and CDR2 is FVKESK. The CDR3 reads CASSRETGGNYGYTF. CDR3 DNA: TGTGCCAGCAGCCGAGAGACAGGGGGCAACTATGGCTACACCTTC.

This chain links TRBV6-2 or TRBV6-3 with TRBJ2-1, with 8 bases fitting TRBD1. CDR1 is MNHEY and CDR2 is SVGEGT in the germline V gene. After removal of 6 bases from V and 1 base from J, the junction contained 5 bases not matched to a gene. The CDR3 extends over 15 amino acids. In DNA, the CDR3 is TGTGCCAGCAGCAGGACAGGGTGGTCCTACAATGAGCAGTTCTTC. Protein: CASSRTGWSYNEQFF.

The chain's CDR3 is CAIGTEPAWNTEAFF. In DNA, the CDR3 is TGTGCCATTGGGACAGAACCTGCCTGGAACACTGAAGCTTTCTTT. The chain joins TRBV10-3 to TRBJ1-1; 7 nucleotides align to TRBD1. The CDR3 has 15 residues. Germline V CDR1 and CDR2: ENHRY, SYGVKD. V dropped 9 bases and J dropped 1; count of bases not matched to a gene: 11.

The rearrangement joins TRBV21-1 to TRBJ1-1; the table gives TRBD1 as D, unverified against the DNA. TRBV21-1 is annotated as a pseudogene. The CDR3 sequence is 16 residues long. The CDR3, as DNA: TGTGCCAGCAGCAAAGAGGGGGTAGGGATGAACACTGAAGCTTTCTTT. Protein: CASSKEGVGMNTEAFF.

This chain joins TRBV5-8 and TRBJ2-7; TRBD1 agrees at 7 bases. This CDR3 comprises 14 residues. The germline V gene has CDR1 SGHTS and CDR2 YDEGEE. Trimming cost V 2 bases and J 0 bases; bases outside gene matches: 2. The DNA for the CDR3 is TGTGCCAGCAGCTTCAGACAGGGCTCCTACGAGCAGTACTTC. Encoded protein: CASSFRQGSYEQYF.

The gene calls are TRBV7-6 and TRBJ1-2, with TRBD1 identical over 12 bases. The CDR3 runs to 17 residues. J was trimmed by 4 bases and V by 5 bases; bases with no gene match: 11. Germline CDR1 and CDR2: SGHVS and FNYEAQ. The CDR3 nucleotides are TGTGCCAGCAGCCTCCGTCCCGGGACAGGGGGCACCTATGGCTACACCTTC. It yields the protein CASSLRPGTGGTYGYTF.

The chain combines TRBV7-3 with TRBJ2-2; 8 nucleotides match TRBD1. The V gene's germline CDR1 is SGHTA and CDR2 FQGTGA. This CDR3 spans 16 amino acids. V shed 2 bases and J 1 base; nucleotides not matched to a gene: 3. CDR3 region: CASSLLGTGNTGELFF. The CDR3 region has the DNA TGTGCCAGCAGCTTATTAGGGACAGGGAACACCGGGGAGCTGTTTTTT.

This chain connects TRBV7-9 to TRBJ2-1; possible D gene TRBD2, 6 bases. The germline V gene has CDR1 SEHNR and CDR2 FQNEAQ (reference sequence). The V and J ends lost 5 bases and 8 bases respectively, with 22 bases between them. CDR3 length: 16 residues. CDR3: CASSPWSDRGIDEQFF. The CDR3, as DNA: TGTGCCAGCAGCCCCTGGTCGGACCGGGGGATCGATGAGCAGTTCTTC.